This T cell receptor beta chain was profiled in a study of blood T cells in healthy people across ages. A sample-barcoded 5' primer and a J-beta primer mix were used in a second PCR of about 7 to 12 cycles. TCRdb redid the calling of the 5' RACE reads with MiXCR, one entry per CDR3 protein. The sample holds about 1.4 million distinct CDR3 sequences, 45% to 70% seen once. CDR1 and CDR2 (germline): SGHTA, FQGNSA. Trimming stripped 1 base from V and 4 bases from J, with 9 bases between. The CDR3 length is 14 residues. V usage is TRBV7-2 and J usage is TRBJ2-3; no clear D. The specimen sequenced was blood. The receptor's source is a man aged 18 to 29 in good health. In nucleotides, the CDR3 is TGTGCCAGCAGCTTAGGTGTGGGTCCAGATACGCAGTATTTT. Translating gives CASSLGVGPDTQYF.